This T cell receptor beta chain was obtained from a study of human T cells and chemical hapten exposure. On the study more broadly: Donors were sensitized with 2% DPC on the upper inner arm. Diphenylcyclopropenone was applied weekly to patients' scalps across the roughly 23-week study. Mostly female, the patients presented with alopecia areata, totalis or universalis. TCR yields per sample varied mostly from small pooled library volume differences.

Time point given: patch test 3, about 24 weeks after DPC sensitization. Specified treatment: therapeutic diphenylcyclopropenone sensitization with weekly scalp DPC. TCRdb re-derived calls from the RACE reads in MiXCR, one entry per CDR3 protein. The sample carries about 64,000 distinct CDR3 sequences, 11% recorded once. The CDR3 sequence is 13 residues long. The V end lost 4 bases, the J end lost 8 bases, and 12 bases lay between the germline ends. The germline V gene has CDR1 MNHEY and CDR2 SVGAGI. The genes are TRBV6-5 and TRBJ2-1, with unresolved D. The sequence was collected from a woman under 40 with alopecia areata. Some clones in this sample may be carry-over from other donors' samples. The sample consisted of whole blood, taken in connection with sensitization to the hapten diphenylcyclopropenone (DPC). The CDR3 sequence: CASSSWERYEQFF. CDR3 in DNA: TGTGCCAGCAGTTCGTGGGAACGGTATGAGCAGTTCTTC.